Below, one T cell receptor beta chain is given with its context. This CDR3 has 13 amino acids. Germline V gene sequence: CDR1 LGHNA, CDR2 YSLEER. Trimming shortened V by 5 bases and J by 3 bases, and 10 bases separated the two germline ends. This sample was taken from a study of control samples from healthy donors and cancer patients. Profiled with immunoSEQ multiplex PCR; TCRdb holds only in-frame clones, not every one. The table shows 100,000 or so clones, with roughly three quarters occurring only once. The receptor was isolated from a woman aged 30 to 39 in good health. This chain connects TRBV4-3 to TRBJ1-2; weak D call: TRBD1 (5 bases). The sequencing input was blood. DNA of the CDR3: TGCGCCAGCAGCGGGACGGGCCACTATGGCTACACCTTC. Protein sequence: CASSGTGHYGYTF.